Below are 6 T cell receptor beta chains sequenced from a single sample in a study of blood T cells in healthy people across ages (dated by TCRdb to the mid-2010s). Libraries were built with 5' RACE. Sequencing was performed on an Illumina HiSeq 2500. A second PCR of 7 to 11 cycles was performed with a sample-barcoded 5' primer and a J-beta primer mix. TCRdb's own reprocessing of the public reads used fastp at Q25 and MiXCR and kept productive beta chains. Each record represents a unique CDR3 protein, reported with the most common genes and DNA among its rows. Recorded for this sample are about 640,000 distinct CDR3 sequences; approximately 30% of them occurred a single time. The ten largest clones capture about a sixth of the sample. Sample: blood. The receptor set was obtained from a woman older than 75 in good health.

The chain is built from TRBV7-9 and TRBJ1-6; D is ambiguous. Germline CDR1 and CDR2: SEHNR and FQNEAQ (reference sequence). Trimming pared 5 bases from V and 4 bases from J, leaving 9 bases between. This CDR3 is 14 amino acids long. Written as DNA, the CDR3 is TGTGCCAGCAGCCTGGCGGCTTATAATTCACCCCTCCACTTT. This gives the protein CASSLAAYNSPLHF.

To note about this clonotype: This may come from a read error, since a much larger clone is one base off. The chain links TRBV6-1 to TRBJ1-1; 8 bases match TRBD1. Per germline, CDR1 MNHNS and CDR2 SASEGT. The length of the CDR3 is 13 residues. J gave up 5 bases and V 6 bases, and 5 bases lay outside the gene matches. The CDR3 DNA reads as TGTGCCAGCAGGGCCAGGGGGCCGACTGAAGCTTTCTTT. Amino acids: CASRARGPTEAFF.

About this clonotype: This may come from a read error, since a much larger clone is one base off. V usage is TRBV5-1 and J usage is TRBJ2-4; D is perhaps TRBD1 or TRBD2 (5 bases each). The end of the DNA is better explained by TRBJ2-7, so the J call may be wrong. The CDR3 totals 12 residues. The germline CDR1 and CDR2 sequences are SGHRS and YFSETQ. The CDR3 reads CASGTDAYEQYF. Written as DNA, the CDR3 is TGCGCCAGCGGGACGGATGCCTACGAGCAGTACTTC.

There are many counts of this clonotype. This sequence joins TRBV6-1 and TRBJ2-1; tentatively, D is TRBD1 or TRBD2 (6 bases each). The CDR3 loop spans 13 amino acids. Germline V gene sequence: CDR1 MNHNS, CDR2 SASEGT. V was shortened by 8 bases and J by 7 bases, with 15 bases between the two germline ends. The CDR3 coding sequence is TGTGCCAGCCGATTGAGGGGGGAGAATGAGCAGTTCTTC. This encodes CASRLRGENEQFF.

This chain uses TRBV30 with TRBJ1-2, with D possibly being TRBD1 (6 bases). The CDR3 spans 14 residues. V gave up 4 bases and J gave up 3 bases, with 15 bases separating them. Germline CDR1 is GTSNPN and CDR2 is SVGIG (reference sequence). The chain's CDR3 is CAWTPTGGHYGYTF. The CDR3 DNA sequence: TGTGCCTGGACCCCAACGGGGGGGCACTATGGCTACACCTTC.

There are many counts of this clonotype. The gene calls are TRBV3-1 and TRBJ2-1, with 8 bases fitting TRBD2. With 4 bases clipped from V and 5 bases from J, the junction kept 10 bases outside the gene matches. The CDR3 length is 16 residues. Germline CDR1 LGHDT, CDR2 YNNKEL (reference sequence). CDR3 sequence reads: CASSPPRTSWNNEQFF. The CDR3 coding sequence is TGTGCCAGCAGCCCTCCGAGGACTAGCTGGAACAATGAGCAGTTCTTC.